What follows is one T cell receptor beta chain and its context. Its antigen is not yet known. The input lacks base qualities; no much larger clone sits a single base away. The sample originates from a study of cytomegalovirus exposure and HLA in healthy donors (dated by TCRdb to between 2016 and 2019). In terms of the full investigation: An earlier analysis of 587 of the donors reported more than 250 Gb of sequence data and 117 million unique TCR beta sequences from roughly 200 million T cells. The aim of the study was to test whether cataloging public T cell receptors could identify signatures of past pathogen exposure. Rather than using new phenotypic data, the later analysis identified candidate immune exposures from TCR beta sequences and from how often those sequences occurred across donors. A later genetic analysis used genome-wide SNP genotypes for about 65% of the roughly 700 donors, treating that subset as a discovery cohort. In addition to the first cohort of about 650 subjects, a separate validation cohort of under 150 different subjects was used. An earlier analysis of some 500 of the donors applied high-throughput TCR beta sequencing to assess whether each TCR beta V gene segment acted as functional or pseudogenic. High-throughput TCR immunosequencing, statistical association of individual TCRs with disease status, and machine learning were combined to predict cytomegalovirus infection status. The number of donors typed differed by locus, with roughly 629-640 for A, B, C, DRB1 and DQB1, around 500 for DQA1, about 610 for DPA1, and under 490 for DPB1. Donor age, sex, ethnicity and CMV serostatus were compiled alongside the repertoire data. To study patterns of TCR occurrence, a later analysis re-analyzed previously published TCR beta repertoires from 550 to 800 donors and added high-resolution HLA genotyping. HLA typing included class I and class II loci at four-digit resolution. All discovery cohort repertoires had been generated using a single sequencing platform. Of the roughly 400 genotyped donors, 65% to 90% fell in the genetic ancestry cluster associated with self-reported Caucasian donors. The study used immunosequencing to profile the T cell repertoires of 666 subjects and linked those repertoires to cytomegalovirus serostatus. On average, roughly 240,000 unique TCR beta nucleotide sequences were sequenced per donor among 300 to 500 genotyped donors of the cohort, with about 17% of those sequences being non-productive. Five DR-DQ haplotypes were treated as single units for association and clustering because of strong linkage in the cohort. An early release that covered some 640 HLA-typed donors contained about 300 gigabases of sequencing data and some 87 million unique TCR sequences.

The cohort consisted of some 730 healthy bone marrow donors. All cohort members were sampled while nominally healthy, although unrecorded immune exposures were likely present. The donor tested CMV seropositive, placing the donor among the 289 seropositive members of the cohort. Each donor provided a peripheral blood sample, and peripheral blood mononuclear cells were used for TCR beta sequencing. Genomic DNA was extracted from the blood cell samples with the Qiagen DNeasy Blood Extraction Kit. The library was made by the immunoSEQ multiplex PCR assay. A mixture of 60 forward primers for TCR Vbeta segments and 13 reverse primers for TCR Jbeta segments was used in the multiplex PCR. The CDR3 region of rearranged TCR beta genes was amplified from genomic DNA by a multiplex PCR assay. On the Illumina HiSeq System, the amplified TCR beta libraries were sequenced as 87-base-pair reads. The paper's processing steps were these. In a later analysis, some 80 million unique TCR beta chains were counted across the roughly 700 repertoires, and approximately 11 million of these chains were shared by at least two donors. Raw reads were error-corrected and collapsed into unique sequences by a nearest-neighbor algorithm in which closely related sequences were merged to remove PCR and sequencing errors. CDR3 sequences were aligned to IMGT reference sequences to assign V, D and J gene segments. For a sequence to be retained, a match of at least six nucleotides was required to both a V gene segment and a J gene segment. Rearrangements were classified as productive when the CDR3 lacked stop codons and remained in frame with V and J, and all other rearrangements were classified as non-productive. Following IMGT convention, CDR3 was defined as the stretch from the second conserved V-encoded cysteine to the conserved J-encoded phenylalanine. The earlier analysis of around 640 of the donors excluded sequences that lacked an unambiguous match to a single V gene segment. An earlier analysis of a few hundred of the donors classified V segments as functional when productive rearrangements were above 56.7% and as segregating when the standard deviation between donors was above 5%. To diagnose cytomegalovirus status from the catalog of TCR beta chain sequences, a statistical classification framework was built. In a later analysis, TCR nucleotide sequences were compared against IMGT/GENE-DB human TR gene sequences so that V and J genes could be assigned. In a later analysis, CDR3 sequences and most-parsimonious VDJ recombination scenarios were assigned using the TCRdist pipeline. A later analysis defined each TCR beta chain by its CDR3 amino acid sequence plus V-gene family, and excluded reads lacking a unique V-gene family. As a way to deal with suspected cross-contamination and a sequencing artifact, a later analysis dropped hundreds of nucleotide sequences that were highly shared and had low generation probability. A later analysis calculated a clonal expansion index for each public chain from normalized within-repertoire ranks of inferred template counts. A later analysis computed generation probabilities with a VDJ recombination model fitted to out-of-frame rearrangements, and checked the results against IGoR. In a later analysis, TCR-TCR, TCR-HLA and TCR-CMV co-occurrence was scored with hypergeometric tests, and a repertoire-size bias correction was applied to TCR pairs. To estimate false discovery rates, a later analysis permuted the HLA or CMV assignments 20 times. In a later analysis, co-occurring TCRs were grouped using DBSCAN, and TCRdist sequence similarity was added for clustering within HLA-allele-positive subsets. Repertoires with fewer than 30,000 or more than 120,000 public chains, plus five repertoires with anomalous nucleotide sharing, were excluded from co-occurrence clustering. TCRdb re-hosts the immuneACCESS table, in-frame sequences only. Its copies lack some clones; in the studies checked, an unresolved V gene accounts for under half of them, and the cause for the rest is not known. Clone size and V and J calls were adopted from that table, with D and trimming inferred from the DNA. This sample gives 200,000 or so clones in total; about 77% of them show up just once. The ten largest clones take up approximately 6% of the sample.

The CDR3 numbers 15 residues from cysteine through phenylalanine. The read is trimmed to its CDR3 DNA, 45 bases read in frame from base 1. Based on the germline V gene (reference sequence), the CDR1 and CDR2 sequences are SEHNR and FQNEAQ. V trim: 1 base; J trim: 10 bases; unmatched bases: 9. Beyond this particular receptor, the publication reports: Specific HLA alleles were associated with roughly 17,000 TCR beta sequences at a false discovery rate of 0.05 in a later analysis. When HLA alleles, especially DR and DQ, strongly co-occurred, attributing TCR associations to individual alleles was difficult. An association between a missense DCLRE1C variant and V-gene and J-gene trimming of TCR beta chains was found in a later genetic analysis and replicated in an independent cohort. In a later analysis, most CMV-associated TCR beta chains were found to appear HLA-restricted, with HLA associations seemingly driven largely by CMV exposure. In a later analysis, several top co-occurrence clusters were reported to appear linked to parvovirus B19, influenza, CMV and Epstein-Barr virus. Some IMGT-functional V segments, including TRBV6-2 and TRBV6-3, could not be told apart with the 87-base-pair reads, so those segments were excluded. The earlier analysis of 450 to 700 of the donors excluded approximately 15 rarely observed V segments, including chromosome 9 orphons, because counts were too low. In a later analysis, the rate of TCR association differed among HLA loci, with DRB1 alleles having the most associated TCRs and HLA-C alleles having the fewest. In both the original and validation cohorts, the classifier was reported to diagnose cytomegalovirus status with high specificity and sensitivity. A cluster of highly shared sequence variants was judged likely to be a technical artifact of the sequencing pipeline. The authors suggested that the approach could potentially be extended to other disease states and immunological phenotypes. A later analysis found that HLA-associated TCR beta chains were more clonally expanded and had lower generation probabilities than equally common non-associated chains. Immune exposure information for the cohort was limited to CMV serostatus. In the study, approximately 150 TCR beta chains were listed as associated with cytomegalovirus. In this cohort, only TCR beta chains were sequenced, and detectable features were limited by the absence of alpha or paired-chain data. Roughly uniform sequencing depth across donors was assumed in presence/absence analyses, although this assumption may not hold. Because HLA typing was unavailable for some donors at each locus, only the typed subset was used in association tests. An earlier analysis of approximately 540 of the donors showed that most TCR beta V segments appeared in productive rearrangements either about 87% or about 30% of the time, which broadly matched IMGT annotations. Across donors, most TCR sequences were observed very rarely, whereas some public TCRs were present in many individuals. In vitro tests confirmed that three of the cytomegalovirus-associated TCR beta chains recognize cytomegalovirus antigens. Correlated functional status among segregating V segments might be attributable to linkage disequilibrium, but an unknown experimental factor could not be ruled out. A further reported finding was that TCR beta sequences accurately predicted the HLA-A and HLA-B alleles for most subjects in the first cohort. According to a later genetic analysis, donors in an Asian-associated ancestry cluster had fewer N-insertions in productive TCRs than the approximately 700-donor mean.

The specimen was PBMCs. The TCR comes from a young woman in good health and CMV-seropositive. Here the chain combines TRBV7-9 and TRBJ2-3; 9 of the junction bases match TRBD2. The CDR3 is CASSLVGLAGLSQYF. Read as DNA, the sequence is TGTGCCAGCAGCTTAGTGGGCCTAGCGGGGCTCTCGCAGTATTTT.